What follows are 13 T cell receptor beta chains derived from one specimen sequenced in a study of cytotoxic CD8 clonotypes in ibrutinib-treated CLL. The method was immunoSEQ multiplex PCR; TCRdb's version includes in-frame clones alone and lacks a portion of them. The data show 110,000 to 150,000 clones, 79% seen once. Source: PBMCs, taken after 12 months of ibrutinib treatment. The source of these receptors is a human donor with chronic lymphocytic leukemia.

The gene calls are TRBV4-2 and TRBJ2-1, with 9 bases aligning to TRBD2. Unmatched junction bases numbered 5, after V lost 1 base and J lost 4 bases. This CDR3 has 16 amino acids. Germline assignment: CDR1 LGHNA and CDR2 YNFKEQ. The CDR3: CASSQGLAARYNEQFF. CDR3 nucleotide sequence: TGTGCCAGCAGCCAAGGACTAGCGGCCCGATACAATGAGCAGTTCTTC.

This rearrangement joins TRBV10-3 to TRBJ1-1, with 12 bases fitting TRBD1. Unmatched junction bases numbered 7, after V lost 4 bases and J lost 1 base. Germline CDR1 reads ENHRY; CDR2 reads SYGVKD. The CDR3 has 17 residues. Here the CDR3 DNA reads TGTGCCATCAGTGGGAAGGGACAGGGGGCACCGAACACTGAAGCTTTCTTT. This encodes CAISGKGQGAPNTEAFF.

Only a few counts were recorded for this clone. The CDR3 here is CASSEEPVREKLFF. The CDR3 bases are TGTGCCAGTAGTGAGGAACCGGTCCGGGAAAAACTGTTTTTT. The chain joins TRBV19 to TRBJ1-4, with unresolved D. CDR1 and CDR2 (germline): LNHDA, SQIVND (reference sequence). This CDR3 is 14 amino acids long. Deletions cut 5 bases from V and 8 bases from J, with 15 bases between.

The J gene is TRBJ2-1, the V gene TRBV4-3, with 8 positions matching TRBD1. The CDR3 is 15 residues long. The V and J ends lost 1 base and 4 bases, in that order; junction bases with no gene match: 3. Germline assignment: CDR1 LGHNA and CDR2 YSLEER. CDR3 DNA sequence: TGCGCCAGCAGCCAAGGCAGGGGGCGTTACAATGAGCAGTTCTTC. Translation: CASSQGRGRYNEQFF.

In this sample, this clone turned up a few times. The chain uses TRBV7-2 and TRBJ2-7; D unresolved. Trimming stripped 1 base from V and 4 bases from J, with 5 bases between. CDR1 and CDR2 from the germline V gene are SGHTA and FQGNSA. The CDR3 runs 12 residues. This CDR3 reads CASSLEWYEQYF. CDR3 nucleotide sequence: TGTGCCAGCAGCTTAGAGTGGTACGAGCAGTACTTC.

J is TRBJ1-2 and V is TRBV9, with TRBD1 matching over 9 bases. Unmatched junction bases numbered 15, after V lost 4 bases and J lost 8 bases. This CDR3 contains 16 residues. Germline V gives CDR1 SGDLS, CDR2 YYNGEE. DNA for the CDR3: TGTGCCAGCAGCCCTATACTTACAGGGGGCTCGCGAGGCTACACCTTC. It specifies CASSPILTGGSRGYTF.

The V and J genes are TRBV30 and TRBJ2-7; no firm D call. Trimming removed 3 bases at V and 3 bases at J, with 6 bases between. Germline assignment: CDR1 GTSNPN and CDR2 SVGIG (reference sequence). This CDR3 has 11 amino acids. The CDR3 nucleotides are TGTGCCTGGAGAGGCATCTACGAGCAGTACTTC. Protein product: CAWRGIYEQYF.

The J gene is TRBJ1-2, the V gene TRBV5-6; 11 bases agree with TRBD1. From germline, CDR1 is SGHDT and CDR2 YYEEEE. The J segment lost 4 bases and the V segment lost 5 bases, leaving 4 bases of the junction unmatched. This CDR3 contains 14 residues. The CDR3 is CASRDRGRFYGYTF. For the CDR3, the DNA is TGTGCCAGCAGGGACAGGGGGCGCTTCTATGGCTACACCTTC.

The chain is built from TRBV30 and TRBJ1-2; D is unresolved. In germline, CDR1 is GTSNPN, CDR2 SVGIG (reference sequence). The CDR3 has 14 residues. Trimming cost V 3 bases and J 6 bases, with 17 bases left between them. The CDR3 loop is CAWSSLGPYDGYTF. In DNA form, the CDR3 reads TGTGCCTGGAGCTCACTTGGACCATATGATGGCTACACCTTC.

This chain uses TRBV5-4 with TRBJ1-2, with no clear D. The V gene lost 3 bases and the J gene lost 0 bases, with 12 bases spanning the gap. This CDR3 has 15 amino acids. Germline CDR1 is SGHNT and CDR2 is YYREEE (reference sequence). Written as DNA, the CDR3 is TGTGCCAGCAGCTACCGAACCACCTCTAACTATGGCTACACCTTC. It codes for CASSYRTTSNYGYTF.

The V gene is TRBV7-8, the J gene TRBJ2-3; 13 bases match TRBD2. In germline, CDR1 is SGHVS, CDR2 FQNEAQ. J was trimmed by 4 bases and V by 5 bases; bases with no gene match: 6. The CDR3 has 16 residues. CDR3 sequence: CASSAGLAGDADTQYF. CDR3 in DNA: TGTGCCAGCAGCGCAGGACTAGCGGGAGACGCAGATACGCAGTATTTT. The full variable domain, its missing parts supplied by reference TRBV7-8 and TRBJ2-3, is GAGVSQSPRYKVAKRGQDVALRCDPISGHVSLFWYQQALGQGPEFLTYFQNEAQLDKSGLPSDRFFAERPEGSVSTLKIQRTQQEDSAVYLCASSAGLAGDADTQYFGPGTRLTVL.

The chain joins TRBV6-4 to TRBJ1-1; 7 bases line up with TRBD1. Germline-derived CDR1 and CDR2 are MRHNA and SNTAGT. The CDR3 is 13 amino acids. V lost 5 bases to trimming and J lost 3 bases; unmatched junction nucleotides: 3. The CDR3 DNA reads as TGTGCCAGCAGTACCGACAGGGACACTGAAGCTTTCTTT. It encodes CASSTDRDTEAFF.

The chain employs TRBV23-1 and TRBJ1-5; unclear D gene. TRBV23-1 is an ORF; its function is uncertain. The V end was cut by 9 bases, the J end by 8 bases, with 2 bases between. CDR3 length equals 8 residues. DNA for the CDR3: TGCGCCAGGGAGCCCCAGCATTTT. Protein sequence: CAREPQHF.